Each of the 12 T cell receptor beta chains below was sequenced from the same sample in a study of OX40 agonist ivuxolimab in advanced cancers. Repertoires were generated with immunoSEQ multiplex PCR, while TCRdb's copy carries only in-frame clones and drops some. The sample has 35,000 to 40,000 clones; roughly 90% are singletons. The sequenced sample was CD4+ or CD8+ T cells sorted from blood, obtained in a trial of the OX40 agonist ivuxolimab. The receptors were gathered from an adult with an advanced solid tumor such as melanoma, head and neck, liver or kidney cancer.

The CDR3 DNA sequence: TGTGCCAGCAGTTCCTACATGAGCTCCTACGAGCAGTACTTC. Its translation: CASSSYMSSYEQYF. The V and J genes are TRBV27 and TRBJ2-7; D not certain. V was cut by 4 bases and J by 0 bases, with 10 bases left in between. This CDR3 has 14 amino acids. Per germline, CDR1 MNHEY and CDR2 SMNVEV (reference sequence).

The chain uses TRBV27 and TRBJ2-7; TRBD1 matches at 7 bases. In germline, CDR1 is MNHEY, CDR2 SMNVEV (reference sequence). The CDR3 has 15 residues. The V segment lost 6 bases and the J segment 3 bases; nucleotides outside the gene matches: 11. The CDR3, as DNA: TGTGCCAGCAGCCTGACGAGGGGGCCCATCTACGAGCAGTACTTC. This translates into CASSLTRGPIYEQYF.

The chain employs TRBV28 and TRBJ2-7; no firm D call. CDR1 and CDR2 (germline): MDHEN, SYDVKM. The CDR3 sequence is 11 residues long. The V gene lost 5 bases and the J gene lost 3 bases, with 5 bases spanning the gap. CDR3 sequence: CASSTGYEQYF. In DNA, the CDR3 is TGTGCCAGCAGTACGGGCTACGAGCAGTACTTC.

The chain carries TRBV28 and TRBJ1-5, with TRBD1 matching over 7 bases. V trimming: 2 bases; J trimming: 9 bases; junction bases outside the gene matches: 10. The CDR3 runs to 15 residues. Germline CDR1 MDHEN, CDR2 SYDVKM. Written as DNA, the CDR3 is TGTGCCAGCAGTTTACCCCAACAGGGGAAACGGCCCCAGCATTTT. As protein: CASSLPQQGKRPQHF.

This rearrangement joins TRBV7-3 to TRBJ2-7; weak D call: TRBD2 (5 bases). This CDR3 comprises 15 residues. The germline V and J ends were trimmed by 5 bases and 2 bases, with 16 bases remaining between them. Per germline, CDR1 SGHTA and CDR2 FQGTGA. CDR3 DNA sequence: TGTGCCAGCAGCCCCGCATCGACCGGGGCCTACGAGCAGTACTTC. It specifies CASSPASTGAYEQYF.

The chain joins TRBV21-1 to TRBJ1-2. TRBV21-1 is a documented pseudogene. The CDR3 runs 15 residues. Here the CDR3 DNA reads TGTGCCAGCAGCAAAAAAAACGGGGCGGGTTATGGCTACACCTTC. Its translation: CASSKKNGAGYGYTF.

The chain joins TRBV5-4 to TRBJ2-5; no definite D call. The CDR3 loop spans 14 amino acids. Germline assignment: CDR1 SGHNT and CDR2 YYREEE (reference sequence). V lost 4 bases and J lost 0, with 10 bases in between. CDR3 nucleotide sequence: TGTGCCAGCAGCCCGAACCGAAACCAAGAGACCCAGTACTTC. This sequence encodes CASSPNRNQETQYF.

The J gene is TRBJ2-7, the V gene TRBV6-5; 8 positions agree with TRBD2. This CDR3 comprises 11 residues. Germline trimming cut 5 bases from V and 7 bases from J; bases unmatched to any gene: 1. Germline loops: CDR1 MNHEY, CDR2 SVGAGI. The CDR3 region is CASSIAGEQYF. The CDR3 region has the DNA TGTGCCAGCAGTATAGCGGGAGAGCAGTACTTC.

The rearrangement uses TRBV14 and TRBJ2-7; perhaps TRBD1 as D (6 bases). Germline assignment: CDR1 SGHDN and CDR2 FVKESK. V was trimmed by 1 base and J by 3 bases, leaving 13 bases between them. The CDR3 runs 15 residues. DNA for the CDR3: TGTGCCAGCAGCCAAGGAGGGGGAACGGGCTACGAGCAGTACTTC. This translates into CASSQGGGTGYEQYF.

The chain joins TRBV9 to TRBJ2-1; possibly TRBD2 for D (6 bases). CDR3 length: 16 amino acids. Trimming stripped 0 bases from V and 4 bases from J, with 14 bases between. The V gene's germline CDR1 is SGDLS and CDR2 YYNGEE. In DNA, the CDR3 is TGTGCCAGCAGCGTAGAAGGCGGGGTAGCGTACAATGAGCAGTTCTTC. It codes for CASSVEGGVAYNEQFF.

This rearrangement joins TRBV5-1 to TRBJ1-3; no clear D gene. V was cut by 2 bases and J by 4 bases, with 13 bases left in between. The CDR3 is 15 residues long. The germline CDR1 and CDR2 sequences are SGHRS and YFSETQ. The CDR3 loop reads CASSLGSFTGNTIYF. The CDR3 DNA sequence: TGCGCCAGCAGCTTAGGCTCCTTCACCGGAAACACCATATATTTT.

The chain links TRBV7-3 to TRBJ1-1, with D maybe TRBD1 (5 bases). Germline loops: CDR1 SGHTA, CDR2 FQGTGA. The V and J ends lost 2 bases and 6 bases respectively, with 13 bases between them. The CDR3 length is 14 residues. CDR3 coding DNA: TGTGCCAGCAGCTTAGGTTGGAGGGACTCTGAAGCTTTCTTT. Translated: CASSLGWRDSEAFF.